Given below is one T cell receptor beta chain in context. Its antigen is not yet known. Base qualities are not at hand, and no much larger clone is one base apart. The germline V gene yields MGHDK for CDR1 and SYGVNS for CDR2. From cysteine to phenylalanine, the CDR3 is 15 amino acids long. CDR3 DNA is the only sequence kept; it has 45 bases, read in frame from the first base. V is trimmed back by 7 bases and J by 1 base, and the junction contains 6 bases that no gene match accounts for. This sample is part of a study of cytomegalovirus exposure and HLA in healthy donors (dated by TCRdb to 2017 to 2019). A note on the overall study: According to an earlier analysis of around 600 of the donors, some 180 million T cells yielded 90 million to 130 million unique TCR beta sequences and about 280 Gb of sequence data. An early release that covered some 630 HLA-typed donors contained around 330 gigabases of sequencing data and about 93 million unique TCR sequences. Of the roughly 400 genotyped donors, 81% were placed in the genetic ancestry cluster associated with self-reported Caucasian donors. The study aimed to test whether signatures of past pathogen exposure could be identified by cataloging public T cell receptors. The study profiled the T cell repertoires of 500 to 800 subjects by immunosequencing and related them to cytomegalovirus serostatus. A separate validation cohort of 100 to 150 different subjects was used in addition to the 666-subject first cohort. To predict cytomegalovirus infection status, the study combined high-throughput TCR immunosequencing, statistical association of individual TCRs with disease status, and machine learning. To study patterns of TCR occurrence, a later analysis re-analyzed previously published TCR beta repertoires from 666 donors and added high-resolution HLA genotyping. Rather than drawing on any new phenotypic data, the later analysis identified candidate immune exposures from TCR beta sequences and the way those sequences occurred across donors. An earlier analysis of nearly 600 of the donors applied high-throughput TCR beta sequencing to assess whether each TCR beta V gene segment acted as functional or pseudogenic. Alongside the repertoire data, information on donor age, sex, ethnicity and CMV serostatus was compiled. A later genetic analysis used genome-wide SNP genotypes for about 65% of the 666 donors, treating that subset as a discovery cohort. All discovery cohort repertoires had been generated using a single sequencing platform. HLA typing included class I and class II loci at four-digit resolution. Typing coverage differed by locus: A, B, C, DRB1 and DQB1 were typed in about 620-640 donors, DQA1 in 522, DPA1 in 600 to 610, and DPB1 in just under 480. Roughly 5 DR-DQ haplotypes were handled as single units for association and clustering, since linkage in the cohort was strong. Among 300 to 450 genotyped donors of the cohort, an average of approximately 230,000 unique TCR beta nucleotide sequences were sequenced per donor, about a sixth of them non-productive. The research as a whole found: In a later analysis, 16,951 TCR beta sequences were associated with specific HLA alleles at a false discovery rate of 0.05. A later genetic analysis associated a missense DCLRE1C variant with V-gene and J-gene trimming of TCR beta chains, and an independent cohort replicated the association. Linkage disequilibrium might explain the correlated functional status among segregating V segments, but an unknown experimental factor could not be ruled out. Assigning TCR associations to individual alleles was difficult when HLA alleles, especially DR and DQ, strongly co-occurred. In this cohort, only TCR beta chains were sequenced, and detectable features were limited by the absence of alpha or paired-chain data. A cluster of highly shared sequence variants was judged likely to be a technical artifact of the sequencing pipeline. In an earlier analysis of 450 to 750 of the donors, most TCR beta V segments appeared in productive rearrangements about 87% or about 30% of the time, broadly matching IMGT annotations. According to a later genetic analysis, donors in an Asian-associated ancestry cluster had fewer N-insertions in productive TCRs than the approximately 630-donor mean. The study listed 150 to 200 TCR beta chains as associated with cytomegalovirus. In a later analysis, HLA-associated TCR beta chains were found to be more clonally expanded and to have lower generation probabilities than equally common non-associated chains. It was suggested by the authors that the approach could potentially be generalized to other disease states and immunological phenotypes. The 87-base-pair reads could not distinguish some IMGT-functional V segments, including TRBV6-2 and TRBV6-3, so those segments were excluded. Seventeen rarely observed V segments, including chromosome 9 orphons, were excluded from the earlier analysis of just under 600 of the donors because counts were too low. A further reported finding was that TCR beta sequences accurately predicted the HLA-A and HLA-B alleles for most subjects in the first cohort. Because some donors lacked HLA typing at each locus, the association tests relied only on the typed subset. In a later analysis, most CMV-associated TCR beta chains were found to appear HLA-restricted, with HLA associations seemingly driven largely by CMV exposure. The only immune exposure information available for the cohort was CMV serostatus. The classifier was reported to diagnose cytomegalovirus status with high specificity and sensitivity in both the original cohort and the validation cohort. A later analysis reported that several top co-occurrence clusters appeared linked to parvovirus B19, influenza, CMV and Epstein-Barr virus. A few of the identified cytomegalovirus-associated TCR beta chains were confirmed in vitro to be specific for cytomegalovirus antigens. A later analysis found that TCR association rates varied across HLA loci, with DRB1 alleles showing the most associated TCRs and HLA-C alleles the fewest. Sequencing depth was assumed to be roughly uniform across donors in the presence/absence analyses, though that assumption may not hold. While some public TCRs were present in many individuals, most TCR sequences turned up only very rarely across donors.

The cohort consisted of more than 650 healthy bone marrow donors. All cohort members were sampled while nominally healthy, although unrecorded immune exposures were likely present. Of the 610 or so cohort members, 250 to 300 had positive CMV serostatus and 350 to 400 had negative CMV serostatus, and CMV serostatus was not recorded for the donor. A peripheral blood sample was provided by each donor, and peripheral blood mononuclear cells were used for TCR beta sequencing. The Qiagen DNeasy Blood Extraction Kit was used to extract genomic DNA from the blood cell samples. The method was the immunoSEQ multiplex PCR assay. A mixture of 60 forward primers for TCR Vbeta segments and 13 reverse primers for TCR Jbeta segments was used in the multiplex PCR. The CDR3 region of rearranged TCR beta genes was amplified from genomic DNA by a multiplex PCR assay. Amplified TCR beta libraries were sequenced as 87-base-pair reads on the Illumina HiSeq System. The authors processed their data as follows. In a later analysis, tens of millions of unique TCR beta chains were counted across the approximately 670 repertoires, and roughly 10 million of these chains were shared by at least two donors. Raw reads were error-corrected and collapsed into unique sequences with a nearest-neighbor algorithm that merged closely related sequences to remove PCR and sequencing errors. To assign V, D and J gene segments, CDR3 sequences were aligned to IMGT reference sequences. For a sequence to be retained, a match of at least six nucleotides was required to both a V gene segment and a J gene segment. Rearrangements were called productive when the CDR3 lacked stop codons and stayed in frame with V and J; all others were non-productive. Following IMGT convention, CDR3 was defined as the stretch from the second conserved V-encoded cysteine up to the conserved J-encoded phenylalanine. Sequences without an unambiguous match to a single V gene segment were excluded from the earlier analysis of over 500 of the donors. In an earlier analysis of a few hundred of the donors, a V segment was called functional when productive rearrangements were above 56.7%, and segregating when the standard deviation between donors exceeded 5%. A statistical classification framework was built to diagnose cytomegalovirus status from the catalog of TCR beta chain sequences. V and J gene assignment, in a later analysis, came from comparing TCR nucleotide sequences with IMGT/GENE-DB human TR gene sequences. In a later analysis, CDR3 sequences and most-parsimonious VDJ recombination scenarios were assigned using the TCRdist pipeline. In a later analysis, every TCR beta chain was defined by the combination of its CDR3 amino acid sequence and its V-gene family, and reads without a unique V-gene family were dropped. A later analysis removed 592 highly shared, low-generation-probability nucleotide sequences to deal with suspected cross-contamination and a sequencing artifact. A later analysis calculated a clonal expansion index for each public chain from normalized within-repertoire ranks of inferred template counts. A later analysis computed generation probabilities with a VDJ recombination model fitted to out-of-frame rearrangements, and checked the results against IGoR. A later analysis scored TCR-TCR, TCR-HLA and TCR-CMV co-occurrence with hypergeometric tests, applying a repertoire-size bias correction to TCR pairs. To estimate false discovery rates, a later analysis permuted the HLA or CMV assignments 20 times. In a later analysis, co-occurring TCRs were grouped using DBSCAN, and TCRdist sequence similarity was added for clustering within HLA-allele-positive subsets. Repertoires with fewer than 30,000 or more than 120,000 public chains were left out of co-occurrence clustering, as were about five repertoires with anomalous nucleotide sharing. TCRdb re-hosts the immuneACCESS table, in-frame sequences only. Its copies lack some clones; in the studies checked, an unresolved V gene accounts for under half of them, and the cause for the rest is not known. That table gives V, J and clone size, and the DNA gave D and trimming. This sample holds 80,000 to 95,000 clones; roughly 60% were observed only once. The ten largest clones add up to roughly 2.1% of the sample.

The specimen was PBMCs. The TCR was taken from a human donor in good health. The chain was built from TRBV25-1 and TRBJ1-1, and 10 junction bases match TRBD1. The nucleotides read TGTGCCAGCATCCGGGACAGGGGAGGGAACACTGAAGCTTTCTTT. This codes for CASIRDRGGNTEAFF. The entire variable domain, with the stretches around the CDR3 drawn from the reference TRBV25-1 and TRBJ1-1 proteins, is EADIYQTPRYLVIGTGKKITLECSQTMGHDKMYWYQQDPGMELHLIHYSYGVNSTEKGDLSSESTVSRIRTEHFPLTLESARPSHTSQYLCASIRDRGGNTEAFFGQGTRLTVV.